One sample yielded the 27 T cell receptor beta chains listed below, sequenced in a study of control samples from healthy donors and cancer patients. Assay: immunoSEQ multiplex PCR; the TCRdb copy retains only in-frame clones and omits some. The table includes over 85,000 clones, 85% to 90% detected once. The sequenced sample consisted of PBMCs. Source of these receptors: a woman between 45 and 65 years old with colorectal cancer.

The chain couples TRBV7-6 to TRBJ2-6; unclear D gene. Germline V gene data show CDR1 as SGHVS and CDR2 as FNYEAQ. The length of the CDR3 is 19 residues. Trimming cost V 2 bases and J 0 bases, with 17 bases left between them. CDR3 sequence: CASSLRPGQDLSGANVLTF. CDR3 sequence (DNA): TGTGCCAGCAGCTTACGCCCCGGCCAGGACCTCTCTGGGGCCAACGTCCTGACTTTC. Full variable domain (missing parts from reference TRBV7-6 and TRBJ2-6): GAGVSQSPRYKVTKRGQDVALRCDPISGHVSLYWYRQALGQGPEFLTYFNYEAQQDKSGLPNDRFSAERPEGSISTLTIQRTEQRDSAMYRCASSLRPGQDLSGANVLTFGAGSRLTVL.

This chain joins TRBV9 and TRBJ1-3; D perhaps matches TRBD1 (5 bases). Trimming took off 0 bases at V and 0 bases at J, with 7 bases between the two ends. Germline V gene sequence: CDR1 SGDLS, CDR2 YYNGEE. The CDR3 totals 15 residues. The CDR3 protein is CASSVGQSSGNTIYF. The CDR3 DNA follows: TGTGCCAGCAGCGTAGGACAGTCCTCTGGAAACACCATATATTTT.

The chain employs TRBV18 and TRBJ1-1; 7 bases align to TRBD1. V dropped 2 bases and J dropped 7; count of bases not matched to a gene: 7. There are 14 residues in the CDR3. In germline, CDR1 is KGHSH, CDR2 LQKENI. The CDR3 region has the DNA TGTGCCAGCTCACCAATGACAGGGCCTGATGAAGCTTTCTTT. Protein sequence: CASSPMTGPDEAFF. Using reference TRBV18 and TRBJ1-1 for the parts outside the CDR3, the full variable domain is NAGVMQNPRHLVRRRGQEARLRCSPMKGHSHVYWYRQLPEEGLKFMVYLQKENIIDESGMPKERFSAEFPKEGPSILRIQQVVRGDSAAYFCASSPMTGPDEAFFGQGTRLTVV.

The V gene is TRBV15, the J gene TRBJ1-5; a possible D gene is TRBD1 (6 bases). Trimming took off 3 bases at V and 7 bases at J, with 19 bases between the two ends. The CDR3 extends over 16 amino acids. Germline values: CDR1 LNHNV, CDR2 YYDKDF (reference sequence). The CDR3 loop is CATSREGSTGRQPQHF. CDR3 nucleotide sequence: TGTGCCACCAGCAGGGAGGGGAGTACAGGGCGGCAGCCCCAGCATTTT.

The rearrangement joins TRBV10-1 to TRBJ2-2; D gene unclear. V was clipped by 6 bases and J by 5 bases, with 10 bases between them. The germline gives CDR1 WNHNN, CDR2 SYGVQD (reference sequence). The CDR3 spans 13 residues. The CDR3 region has the DNA TGCGCCAGCAGAGCCGGGTGGACCGGGGAGCTGTTTTTT. It codes for CASRAGWTGELFF.

The chain joins TRBV2 to TRBJ1-4; perhaps TRBD1 as D (5 bases). CDR1 is SNHLY and CDR2 is FYNNEI in the germline V gene. The ends were cut back, 4 bases at V and 5 bases at J, with 8 bases in the middle. This CDR3 contains 13 residues. CDR3 in amino acids: CASSGPGNEKLFF. The CDR3 nucleotides read TGTGCCAGCAGTGGGCCAGGGAATGAAAAACTGTTTTTT.

V is TRBV7-9 and J is TRBJ2-2; D is possibly TRBD1 or TRBD2 (6 bases each). CDR1 SEHNR and CDR2 FQNEAQ come from the germline V gene (reference sequence). V lost 6 bases, J lost 10 bases, and 18 bases lay in between. This CDR3 comprises 14 residues. CDR3 bases: TGTGCCAGCAGGGAGACAGGAGGGCATGTGGAGCTGTTTTTT. It encodes CASRETGGHVELFF. The full variable domain, with the rest looked up from reference TRBV7-9 and TRBJ2-2, is DTGVSQNPRHKITKRGQNVTFRCDPISEHNRLYWYRQTLGQGPEFLTYFQNEAQLEKSRLLSDRFSAERPKGSFSTLEIQRTEQGDSAMYLCASRETGGHVELFFGEGSRLTVL.

This chain links TRBV3-1 (or the pseudogene TRBV3-2) with TRBJ1-3, with D possibly being TRBD1 (5 bases). V was cut by 1 base and J by 3 bases, with 19 bases left in between. CDR1 and CDR2 from the germline V gene are LGHDT and YNNKEL (reference sequence). The length of the CDR3 is 18 residues. The CDR3 protein is CASSQATAGLLYGNTIYF. The DNA of the CDR3 is TGTGCCAGCAGCCAAGCAACCGCAGGGTTGCTATATGGAAACACCATATATTTT.

This chain links TRBV24-1 with TRBJ2-2, with no clear D. The CDR3 loop spans 14 amino acids. Germline loops: CDR1 KGHDR, CDR2 SFDVKD. V was pared by 4 bases and J by 8 bases, with 13 bases between. The DNA of the CDR3 is TGTGCCACCAGTGACGCACTCTTCGGTGGGGAGCTGTTTTTT. Translating gives CATSDALFGGELFF.

The chain links TRBV5-1 to TRBJ1-2; no firm D call. The CDR3 spans 14 residues. The V and J ends lost 0 bases and 1 base respectively, with 7 bases between them. CDR1 SGHRS and CDR2 YFSETQ come from the germline V gene. In DNA form, the CDR3 reads TGCGCCAGCAGCTTGGATGGGTATAACTATGGCTACACCTTC. It codes for CASSLDGYNYGYTF.

The chain couples TRBV7-3 to TRBJ2-1; 9 nucleotides line up with TRBD2. V gave up 5 bases and J gave up 7 bases; unmatched junction bases: 9. The CDR3 runs 15 residues. Germline-derived CDR1 and CDR2 are SGHTA and FQGTGA. DNA for the CDR3: TGTGCCAGCAGCAAGACTAGCGGACCTACGAATGAGCAGTTCTTC. Translation gives CASSKTSGPTNEQFF.

V is TRBV19 and J is TRBJ1-2; D is uncertain. The ends were cut back, 6 bases at V and 1 base at J, with 15 bases in the middle. This CDR3 comprises 15 residues. Germline-derived CDR1 and CDR2 are LNHDA and SQIVND (reference sequence). The CDR3 DNA reads TGTGCCAGTAGCCCTGCGGCAGGTCTTAACTATGGCTACACCTTC. It yields the protein CASSPAAGLNYGYTF.

This chain connects TRBV6-2 or TRBV6-3 to TRBJ1-6; no definite D call. The CDR3 is 13 residues long. Trimming pared 1 base from V and 7 bases from J, leaving 5 bases between. Germline values: CDR1 MNHEY, CDR2 SVGEGT. The DNA of the CDR3 is TGTGCCAGCAGTTACTGGGGAAATTCACCCCTCCACTTT. Protein sequence: CASSYWGNSPLHF.

The gene calls are TRBV7-3 and TRBJ2-3; TRBD1 might be the D (8 bases). The CDR3 has 14 amino acids. Germline loops: CDR1 SGHTA, CDR2 FQGTGA. Trimming cost V 5 bases and J 5 bases, with 14 bases left between them. The CDR3 sequence: CASSPTGGGDTQYF. The DNA for the CDR3 is TGTGCCAGCAGCCCTACAGGGGGGGGAGATACGCAGTATTTT.

CDR3 nucleotide sequence: TGTGCCAGTAGATCGGGTGGGACAGGGGGCTCCTATGGCTACACCTTC. Residues: CASRSGGTGGSYGYTF. The chain couples TRBV19 to TRBJ1-2; 12 bases are a match to TRBD1. The CDR3 extends over 16 amino acids. The V and J ends lost 6 bases and 4 bases, in that order; junction bases with no gene match: 9. From germline, CDR1 is LNHDA and CDR2 SQIVND (reference sequence). The whole variable domain, filled in from reference TRBV19 and TRBJ1-2, reads DGGITQSPKYLFRKEGQNVTLSCEQNLNHDAMYWYRQDPGQGLRLIYYSQIVNDFQKGDIAEGYSVSREKKESFPLTVTSAQKNPTAFYLCASRSGGTGGSYGYTFGSGTRLTVV.

The chain uses TRBV18 and TRBJ1-4; D is ambiguous. Germline V gene lookup returns CDR1 KGHSH and CDR2 LQKENI. Trimming took off 2 bases at V and 0 bases at J, with 7 bases between the two ends. This CDR3 has 15 residues. CDR3 DNA sequence: TGTGCCAGCTCACCAGTAGGCACAACTAATGAAAAACTGTTTTTT. Translated: CASSPVGTTNEKLFF.

This chain joins TRBV5-5 and TRBJ2-1; 7 nucleotides align to TRBD1. V lost 0 bases and J lost 14; bases outside the gene matches: 8. Germline V gene sequence: CDR1 SGHKS, CDR2 YYEKEE (reference sequence). The CDR3 is 13 amino acids. The DNA for the CDR3 is TGTGCCAGCAGCTTGGGACAGGGCCCACGGGAGTTCTTC. Its translation is CASSLGQGPREFF.

This chain's CDR3 is CAWSWGGGAKNIQYF. CDR3 nucleotide sequence: TGTGCCTGGAGTTGGGGTGGTGGGGCCAAAAACATTCAGTACTTC. The V gene is TRBV30, the J gene TRBJ2-4; D gene unclear. The length of the CDR3 is 15 residues. V lost 2 bases, J lost 1 base, and 12 bases lay in between. Per the germline V gene, CDR1 is GTSNPN and CDR2 is SVGIG (reference sequence).

The chain carries TRBV10-1 and TRBJ2-2; TRBD2 is a possible D gene (6 bases). CDR1 and CDR2 from the germline V gene are WNHNN and SYGVQD (reference sequence). Trimming pared 4 bases from V and 4 bases from J, leaving 10 bases between. The CDR3 has 14 residues. The CDR3 loop is CASSAGGGTGELFF. In nucleotides, the CDR3 is TGCGCCAGCAGTGCTGGGGGAGGCACCGGGGAGCTGTTTTTT.

The chain uses TRBV3-1 (or the pseudogene TRBV3-2) and TRBJ1-1, with no clear D. With 0 bases removed from V and 1 base from J, the gap between germline ends came to 6 bases. Per the germline V gene, CDR1 is LGHDT and CDR2 is YNNKEL (reference sequence). This CDR3 comprises 14 residues. The DNA for the CDR3 is TGTGCCAGCAGCCAAGATAGTCAGAACACTGAAGCTTTCTTT. It yields the protein CASSQDSQNTEAFF.

The chain is built from TRBV9 and TRBJ1-1; D uncertain. The CDR3 consists of 12 residues. Germline V gives CDR1 SGDLS, CDR2 YYNGEE. The V and J ends lost 3 bases and 2 bases respectively, with 5 bases between them. The CDR3 region is CASSDDNTEAFF. DNA of the CDR3: TGTGCCAGCAGCGATGATAACACTGAAGCTTTCTTT.

V usage is TRBV19 and J usage is TRBJ2-6; D unclear. V was clipped by 5 bases and J by 0 bases, with 14 bases between them. Germline loops: CDR1 LNHDA, CDR2 SQIVND (reference sequence). The CDR3 is 17 amino acids. The CDR3 region is CASSDVRIRSGANVLTF. For the CDR3, the DNA is TGTGCCAGTAGTGACGTAAGAATCCGCTCTGGGGCCAACGTCCTGACTTTC.

The CDR3 coding sequence is TGTGCCAGCAGCCCCCGGGCCAACTGGAACACCGGGGAGCTGTTTTTT. Amino acids: CASSPRANWNTGELFF. The chain has TRBV13 and TRBJ2-2; D uncertain. This CDR3 region has 16 residues. Germline CDR1 PRHDT, CDR2 FYEKMQ (reference sequence). Between the trimmed V and J ends, which lost 5 bases and 1 base, there was a span of 14 bases.

The V call is TRBV19, the J call TRBJ1-1, with D uncertain. The CDR3 has 15 amino acids. The germline V gene encodes CDR1 LNHDA and CDR2 SQIVND (reference sequence). Trimming pared 2 bases from V and 0 bases from J, leaving 10 bases between. The CDR3: CASSITTTVNTEAFF. CDR3 coding DNA: TGTGCCAGTAGTATAACGACAACTGTGAACACTGAAGCTTTCTTT.

The V and J genes are TRBV7-3 and TRBJ1-1; possible D gene TRBD1, 6 bases. The germline gives CDR1 SGHTA, CDR2 FQGTGA. V gave up 5 bases and J gave up 2 bases, with 9 bases separating them. This CDR3 is 13 amino acids long. The CDR3 region has the DNA TGTGCCAGCAGCCGGGACACCAACACTGAAGCTTTCTTT. Translating it yields CASSRDTNTEAFF. Supplemented by reference TRBV7-3 and TRBJ1-1, the full variable domain reads GAGVSQTPSNKVTEKGKYVELRCDPISGHTALYWYRQSLGQGPEFLIYFQGTGAADDSGLPNDRFFAVRPEGSVSTLKIQRTERGDSAVYLCASSRDTNTEAFFGQGTRLTVV.

The rearrangement joins TRBV3-1 (or the pseudogene TRBV3-2) to TRBJ1-3; D unresolved. This CDR3 has 15 residues. Germline CDR1 LGHDT, CDR2 YNNKEL (reference sequence). V was shortened by 0 bases and J by 0 bases, with 6 bases between the two germline ends. The CDR3 loop reads CASSQDFLSGNTIYF. DNA for the CDR3: TGTGCCAGCAGCCAAGATTTTCTCTCTGGAAACACCATATATTTT.

The chain uses TRBV21-1 and TRBJ1-2. TRBV21-1 is a known pseudogene. The CDR3 covers 15 residues. CDR3 sequence reads: CASSKGKEGSYGYTF. The CDR3 DNA is TGTGCCAGCAGCAAAGGGAAAGAGGGTAGCTATGGCTACACCTTC.